The T cell receptor (beta chain) under discussion was sequenced for a study of blood T cells in healthy people across ages. At the level of the study: Capturing about one barcoded beta molecule per two T cells was achieved by template switching. Findings and limits, study-wide: Per million T cells, the diversity of TCR beta decreased roughly linearly as age advanced. Compared with aged donors, long-lived donors showed fewer expanded clones, suggesting selection.

A second PCR, run for about 7 to 12 cycles, used a sample-barcoded 5' primer plus a J-beta primer mix. TCRdb recomputed calls from the 5' RACE reads with MiXCR, one row per CDR3 protein. This table has roughly 700,000 distinct CDR3 sequences, 49% appearing once. This clonotype was detected only a few times. Its matching antigen is unknown. CDR1 and CDR2 from the germline V gene are SSHAT and FNYEAQ (reference sequence). This CDR3 has 14 amino acids. V was pared by 2 bases and J by 5 bases, with 3 bases of the junction left unmatched. V gene TRBV7-7 combines with J gene TRBJ2-1, with 7 bases matching TRBD2. The sequenced sample consisted of blood. This receptor was identified in a woman aged 55-70 years in good health. The CDR3 nucleotides read TGTGCCAGCAGCTTATCGGGGGGTGACAATGAGCAGTTCTTC. Its protein is CASSLSGGDNEQFF. Full variable domain (rest looked up from reference TRBV7-7 and TRBJ2-1): GAGVSQSPRYKVTKRGQDVTLRCDPISSHATLYWYQQALGQGPEFLTYFNYEAQPDKSGLPSDRFSAERPEGSISTLTIQRTEQRDSAMYRCASSLSGGDNEQFFGPGTRLTVL.